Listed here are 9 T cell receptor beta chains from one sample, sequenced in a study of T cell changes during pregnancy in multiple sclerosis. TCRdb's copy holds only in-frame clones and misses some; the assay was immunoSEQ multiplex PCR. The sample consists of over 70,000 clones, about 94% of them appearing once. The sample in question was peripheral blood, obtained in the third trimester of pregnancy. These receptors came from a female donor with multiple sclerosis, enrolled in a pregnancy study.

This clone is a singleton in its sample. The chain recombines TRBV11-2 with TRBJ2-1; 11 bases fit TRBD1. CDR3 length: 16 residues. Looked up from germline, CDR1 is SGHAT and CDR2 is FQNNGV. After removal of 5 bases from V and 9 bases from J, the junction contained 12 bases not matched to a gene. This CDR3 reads CASSPSPGQGEPEQFF. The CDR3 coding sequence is TGTGCCAGCAGCCCTAGCCCGGGACAGGGGGAGCCTGAGCAGTTCTTC.

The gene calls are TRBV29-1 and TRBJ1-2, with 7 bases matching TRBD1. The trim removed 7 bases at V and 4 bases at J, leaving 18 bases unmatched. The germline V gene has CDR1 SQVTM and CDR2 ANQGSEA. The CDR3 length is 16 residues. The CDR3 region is CSARGSGREGAYGYTF. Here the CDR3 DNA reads TGCAGCGCCCGTGGTTCGGGTCGAGAGGGGGCCTATGGCTACACCTTC.

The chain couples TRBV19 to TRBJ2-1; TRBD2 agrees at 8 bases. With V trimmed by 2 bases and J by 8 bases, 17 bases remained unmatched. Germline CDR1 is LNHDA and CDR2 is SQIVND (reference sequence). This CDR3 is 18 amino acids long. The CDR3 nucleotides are TGTGCCAGTAGTATAACGGCGAGCGGGAGTAGGGTTCGGGATGAGCAGTTCTTC. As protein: CASSITASGSRVRDEQFF.

The CDR3 nucleotides read TGTGCCAGCAGTTTTGCGGCAGGGAAAAATCAGCCCCAGCATTTT. Translation gives CASSFAAGKNQPQHF. The chain employs TRBV27 and TRBJ1-5; a weak D match, TRBD1 (5 bases). Per germline, CDR1 MNHEY and CDR2 SMNVEV (reference sequence). The length of the CDR3 is 15 residues. V lost 3 bases and J 4 bases, leaving 13 bases between the germline ends.

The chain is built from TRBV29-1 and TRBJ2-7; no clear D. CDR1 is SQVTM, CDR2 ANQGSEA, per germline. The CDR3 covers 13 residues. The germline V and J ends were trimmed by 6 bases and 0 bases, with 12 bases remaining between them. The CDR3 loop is CSVQVINSYEQYF. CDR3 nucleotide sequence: TGCAGCGTGCAGGTTATTAACTCCTACGAGCAGTACTTC.

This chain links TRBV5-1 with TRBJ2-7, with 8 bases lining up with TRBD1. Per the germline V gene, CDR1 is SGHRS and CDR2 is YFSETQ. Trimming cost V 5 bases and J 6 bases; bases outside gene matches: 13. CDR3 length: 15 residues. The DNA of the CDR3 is TGCGCCAGCAGTCCGATCCAGGGGGCGTCAGGCGAGCAGTACTTC. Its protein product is CASSPIQGASGEQYF.

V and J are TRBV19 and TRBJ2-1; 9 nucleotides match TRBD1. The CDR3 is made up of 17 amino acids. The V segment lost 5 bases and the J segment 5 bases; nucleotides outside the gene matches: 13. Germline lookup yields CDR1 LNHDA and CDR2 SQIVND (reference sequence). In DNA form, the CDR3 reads TGTGCCAGTAGTGTCACAGGGGGCTTTCACCTACACAATGAGCAGTTCTTC. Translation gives CASSVTGGFHLHNEQFF. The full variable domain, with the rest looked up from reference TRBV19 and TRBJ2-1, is DGGITQSPKYLFRKEGQNVTLSCEQNLNHDAMYWYRQDPGQGLRLIYYSQIVNDFQKGDIAEGYSVSREKKESFPLTVTSAQKNPTAFYLCASSVTGGFHLHNEQFFGPGTRLTVL.

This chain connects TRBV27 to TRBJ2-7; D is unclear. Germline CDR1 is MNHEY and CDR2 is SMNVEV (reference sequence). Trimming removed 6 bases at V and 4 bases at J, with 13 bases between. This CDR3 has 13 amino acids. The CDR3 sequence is CASSPTPIYEQYF. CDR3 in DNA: TGTGCCAGCAGCCCGACACCCATTTACGAGCAGTACTTC.

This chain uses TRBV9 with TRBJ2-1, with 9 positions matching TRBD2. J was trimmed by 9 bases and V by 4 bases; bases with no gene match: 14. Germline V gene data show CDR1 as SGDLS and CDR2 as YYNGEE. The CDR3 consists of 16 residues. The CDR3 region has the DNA TGTGCCAGCAGCCCCTCCGGACTAGCGATTTCCAGTGAGCAGTTCTTC. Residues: CASSPSGLAISSEQFF.